The source of this T cell receptor (beta chain) is a study of shared clonotypes between healthy human individuals. Trimming left V 3 bases short and J 10 bases short, with 18 bases between. The V gene's germline CDR1 is GTSNPN and CDR2 SVGIG (reference sequence). The CDR3 sequence is 13 residues long. On sorted subsets, replicate PCRs used 150 to 250 ng DNA, or approximately 33,000 T cell genomes. Assay: immunoSEQ multiplex PCR; the TCRdb copy retains only in-frame clones and omits some. This sample has roughly 2.4 million clones, with almost 96% found just once. The chain couples TRBV30 to TRBJ1-2, with D possibly matching TRBD1 (5 bases). This TCR came from a man aged 18-30 years in good health. What was sequenced was naive CD4+ T cells sorted from blood. Subset in this sample: CD45RA+ positively selected. The CDR3 DNA follows: TGTGCCTGGAGCCCAAACGGACAATCCTCCTACACCTTC. Its translation is CAWSPNGQSSYTF.